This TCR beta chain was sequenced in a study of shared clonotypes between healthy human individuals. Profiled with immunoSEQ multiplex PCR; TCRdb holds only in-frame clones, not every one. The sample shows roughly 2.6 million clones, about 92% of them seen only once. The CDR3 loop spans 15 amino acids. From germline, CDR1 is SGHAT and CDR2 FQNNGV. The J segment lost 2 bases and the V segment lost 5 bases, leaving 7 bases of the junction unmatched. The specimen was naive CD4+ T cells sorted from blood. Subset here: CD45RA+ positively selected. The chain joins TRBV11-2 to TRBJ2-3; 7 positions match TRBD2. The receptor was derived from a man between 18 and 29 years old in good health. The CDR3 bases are TGTGCCAGCAGCGCGGGGGACGTAGACACAGATACGCAGTATTTT. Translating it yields CASSAGDVDTDTQYF.